Shown below are 13 T cell receptor beta chains from a single sample sequenced in a study of T-cell memory formation after mild COVID-19. TCRdb passed the 5' RACE reads through MiXCR, listing each CDR3 protein once. This table has fewer than 600,000 distinct CDR3 sequences, about a fifth appearing once. Sequences were obtained from PBMCs or a T cell subset sorted from them (not recorded which). The receptors come from an adult woman who had mild COVID-19 (a few samples of this study predate the infection). Cell type and time point are not known.

This clonotype was detected only a few times. The chain combines TRBV6-6 with TRBJ1-1; 7 bases are shared with TRBD1. Looked up from germline, CDR1 is MNHNY and CDR2 is SVGAGI (reference sequence). Trimming at V came to 2 bases and at J to 5 bases, leaving 11 bases not matched to a gene. This CDR3 has 16 amino acids. The CDR3 reads CASSYPGRTGGTEAFF. In DNA form, the CDR3 reads TGTGCCAGCAGTTACCCGGGGAGGACAGGAGGTACTGAAGCTTTCTTT.

In its sample, this clonotype was seen a few times. The CDR3 DNA follows: TGTGCTAGTGGTTTTGGGGGGAAGGGTCACTATAGCAATCAGCCCCAGCATTTT. It specifies CASGFGGKGHYSNQPQHF. The rearrangement joins TRBV12-5 to TRBJ1-5; weak D call: TRBD1 (5 bases). This CDR3 spans 18 amino acids. Looked up from germline, CDR1 is LGHNT and CDR2 is FRNRAP. Trimming took 3 bases from V and 0 from J, leaving 18 bases between them.

This clonotype was seen ten or more times. The chain carries TRBV7-8 and TRBJ1-2; D is ambiguous. Germline V gene sequence: CDR1 SGHVS, CDR2 FQNEAQ. This CDR3 is 12 amino acids long. Trimming pared 5 bases from V and 8 bases from J, leaving 12 bases between. CDR3 sequence reads: CASSGRIGGYTF. CDR3 DNA: TGTGCCAGCAGCGGGAGGATCGGAGGCTACACCTTC. Complete variable domain (other parts from reference TRBV7-8 and TRBJ1-2): GAGVSQSPRYKVAKRGQDVALRCDPISGHVSLFWYQQALGQGPEFLTYFQNEAQLDKSGLPSDRFFAERPEGSVSTLKIQRTQQEDSAVYLCASSGRIGGYTFGSGTRLTVV.

The chain's CDR3 is CASSQGQAGNTIYF. As DNA, the CDR3 is TGTGCCAGTAGCCAGGGACAGGCTGGAAACACCATATATTTT. The chain employs TRBV19 and TRBJ1-3; 8 bases line up with TRBD1. J was trimmed by 2 bases and V by 6 bases; bases with no gene match: 3. The V gene's germline CDR1 is LNHDA and CDR2 SQIVND (reference sequence). The CDR3 totals 14 residues. Full variable domain (missing parts from reference TRBV19 and TRBJ1-3): DGGITQSPKYLFRKEGQNVTLSCEQNLNHDAMYWYRQDPGQGLRLIYYSQIVNDFQKGDIAEGYSVSREKKESFPLTVTSAQKNPTAFYLCASSQGQAGNTIYFGEGSWLTVV.

Only a few counts were recorded for this clonotype. V usage is TRBV12-3 or TRBV12-4 and J usage is TRBJ1-1; 8 bases match TRBD1. The length of the CDR3 is 15 residues. Trimming took 4 bases from V and 3 from J; bases not matched to a gene: 7. CDR3 protein: CASSYPGQEDTEAFF. CDR3 nucleotide sequence: TGTGCCAGCAGTTACCCGGGACAGGAGGACACTGAAGCTTTCTTT.

V usage is TRBV18 and J usage is TRBJ2-3; D possibly corresponds to TRBD2 (6 bases). This CDR3 contains 15 residues. V was clipped by 0 bases and J by 3 bases, with 10 bases between them. Germline loops: CDR1 KGHSH, CDR2 LQKENI. The CDR3: CASSPPGLRTDTQYF. DNA of the CDR3: TGTGCCAGCTCACCACCGGGACTGCGAACAGATACGCAGTATTTT.

This clonotype has a single count. The chain combines TRBV3-1 with TRBJ2-5; D unresolved. This CDR3 is built from 12 residues. The V gene lost 4 bases and the J gene lost 6 bases, with 9 bases spanning the gap. Germline CDR1 and CDR2: LGHDT and YNNKEL (reference sequence). The CDR3 region has the DNA TGTGCCAGCAGCCCCCGGCTGCAGACCCAGTACTTC. Amino acid sequence: CASSPRLQTQYF.

This clonotype has more than one count but fewer than ten. The chain combines TRBV29-1 with TRBJ2-3; D might be TRBD1 (6 bases). V lost 2 bases, J lost 2 bases, and 8 bases lay in between. In germline, CDR1 is SQVTM, CDR2 ANQGSEA. CDR3 length: 13 residues. The DNA of the CDR3 is TGCAGCGTTGAAACAGGGACCACAGATACGCAGTATTTT. As protein: CSVETGTTDTQYF.

In this sample, this clonotype turned up many times. V is TRBV5-6 and J is TRBJ1-4; no reliable D call. CDR1 SGHDT and CDR2 YYEEEE come from the germline V gene. The CDR3 runs 16 residues. Trimming cost V 3 bases and J 4 bases, with 16 bases left between them. The CDR3 here is CASSSGRTLINEKLFF. In DNA, the CDR3 is TGTGCCAGCAGCTCCGGCCGGACCCTAATTAATGAAAAACTGTTTTTT.

The rearrangement uses TRBV24-1 and TRBJ2-7; 9 bases agree with TRBD2. This CDR3 region has 13 residues. The ends lost 3 bases at V and 10 bases at J; junction bases unmatched: 6. CDR1 is KGHDR and CDR2 is SFDVKD in the germline V gene. The CDR3 reads CATSDPNSGSQYF. The DNA for the CDR3 is TGTGCCACCAGTGATCCCAATAGCGGGAGTCAGTACTTC.

The chain couples TRBV20-1 to TRBJ1-5; D ambiguous. Germline lookup yields CDR1 DFQATT and CDR2 SNEGSKA (reference sequence). The CDR3 has 14 amino acids. V was trimmed by 1 base and J by 1 base, leaving 8 bases between them. The CDR3 reads CSARGQISNQPQHF. The CDR3 nucleotides read TGCAGTGCTAGAGGGCAGATCAGCAATCAGCCCCAGCATTTT.

J is TRBJ2-1 and V is TRBV7-9, with a possible D match to TRBD1 (6 bases). The CDR3 is made up of 14 amino acids. Germline V gene sequence: CDR1 SEHNR, CDR2 FQNEAQ (reference sequence). V was cut by 5 bases and J by 0 bases, with 8 bases left in between. The CDR3 coding sequence is TGTGCCAGCAGCACAGGGTACTCCTACAATGAGCAGTTCTTC. Encoded protein: CASSTGYSYNEQFF.

The chain employs TRBV20-1 and TRBJ2-1; no firm D call. With 4 bases removed from V and 5 bases from J, the gap between germline ends came to 3 bases. CDR1 is DFQATT and CDR2 is SNEGSKA in the germline V gene (reference sequence). This CDR3 is 10 amino acids long. The CDR3 loop reads CSAKHNEQFF. The CDR3 region has the DNA TGCAGTGCTAAACACAATGAGCAGTTCTTC.